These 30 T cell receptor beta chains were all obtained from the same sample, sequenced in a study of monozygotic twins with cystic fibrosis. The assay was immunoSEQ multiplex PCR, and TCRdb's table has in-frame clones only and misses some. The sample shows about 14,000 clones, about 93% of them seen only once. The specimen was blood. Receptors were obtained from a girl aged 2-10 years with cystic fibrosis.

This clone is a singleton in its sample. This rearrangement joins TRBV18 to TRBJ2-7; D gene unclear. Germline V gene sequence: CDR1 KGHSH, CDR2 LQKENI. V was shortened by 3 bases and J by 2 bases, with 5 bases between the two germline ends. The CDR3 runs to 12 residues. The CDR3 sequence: CASSPEAYEQYF. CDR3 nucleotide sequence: TGTGCCAGCTCACCGGAAGCCTACGAGCAGTACTTC.

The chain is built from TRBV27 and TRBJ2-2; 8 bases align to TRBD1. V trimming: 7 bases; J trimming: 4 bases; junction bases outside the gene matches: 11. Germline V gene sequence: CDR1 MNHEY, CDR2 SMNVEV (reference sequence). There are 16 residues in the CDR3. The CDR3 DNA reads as TGTGCCAGCAAGAAACCCAGGGGGCTGGGCACCGGGGAGCTGTTTTTT. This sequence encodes CASKKPRGLGTGELFF.

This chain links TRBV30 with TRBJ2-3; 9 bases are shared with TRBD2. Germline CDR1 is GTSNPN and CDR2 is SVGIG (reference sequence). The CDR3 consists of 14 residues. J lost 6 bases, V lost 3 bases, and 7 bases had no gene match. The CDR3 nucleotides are TGTGCCTGGAGCAGCGGGAGGAGGTTGGATACGCAGTATTTT. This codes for CAWSSGRRLDTQYF. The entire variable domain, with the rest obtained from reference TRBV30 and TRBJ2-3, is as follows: SQTIHQWPATLVQPVGSPLSLECTVEGTSNPNLYWYRQAAGRGLQLLFYSVGIGQISSEVPQNLSASRPQDRQFILSSKKLLLSDSGFYLCAWSSGRRLDTQYFGPGTRLTVL.

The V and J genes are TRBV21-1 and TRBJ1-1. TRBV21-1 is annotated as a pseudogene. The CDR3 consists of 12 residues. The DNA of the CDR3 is TGTGCCAGCAGCAGGCGGGATACTGAAGCTTTCTTT. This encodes CASSRRDTEAFF.

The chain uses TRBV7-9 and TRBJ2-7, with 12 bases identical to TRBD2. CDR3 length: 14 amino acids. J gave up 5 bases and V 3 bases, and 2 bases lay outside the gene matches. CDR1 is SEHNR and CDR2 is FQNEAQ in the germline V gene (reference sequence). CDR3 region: CASSLTSGSHEQYF. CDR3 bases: TGTGCCAGCAGCTTGACTAGCGGGAGCCACGAGCAGTACTTC. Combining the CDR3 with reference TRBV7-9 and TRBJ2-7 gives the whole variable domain DTGVSQNPRHKITKRGQNVTFRCDPISEHNRLYWYRQTLGQGPEFLTYFQNEAQLEKSRLLSDRFSAERPKGSFSTLEIQRTEQGDSAMYLCASSLTSGSHEQYFGPGTRLTVT.

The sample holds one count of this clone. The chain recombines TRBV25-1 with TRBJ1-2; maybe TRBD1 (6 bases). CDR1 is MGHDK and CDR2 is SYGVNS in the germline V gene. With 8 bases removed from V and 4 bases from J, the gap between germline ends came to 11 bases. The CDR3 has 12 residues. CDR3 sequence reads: CASEGGPYGYTF. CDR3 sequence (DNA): TGTGCCAGCGAGGGGGGGCCCTATGGCTACACCTTC.

CDR3 amino acids: CSSRLAGDGETQYF. Here the CDR3 DNA reads TGCAGCTCCCGACTAGCGGGAGATGGTGAGACCCAGTACTTC. V usage is TRBV29-1 and J usage is TRBJ2-5; 12 bases match TRBD2. The germline gives CDR1 SQVTM, CDR2 ANQGSEA. Trimming removed 8 bases from V and 5 bases from J; junction bases left unmatched: 9. The length of the CDR3 is 14 residues.

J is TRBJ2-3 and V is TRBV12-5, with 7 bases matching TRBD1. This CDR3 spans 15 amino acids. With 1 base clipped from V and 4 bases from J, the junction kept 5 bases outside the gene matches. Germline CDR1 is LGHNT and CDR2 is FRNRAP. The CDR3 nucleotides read TGTGCTAGTGGTTTGGACAGGGGTCGTGCAGATACGCAGTATTTT. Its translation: CASGLDRGRADTQYF.

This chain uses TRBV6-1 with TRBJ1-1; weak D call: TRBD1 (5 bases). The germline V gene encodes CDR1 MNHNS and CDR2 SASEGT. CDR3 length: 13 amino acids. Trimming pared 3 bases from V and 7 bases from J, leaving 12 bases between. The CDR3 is CASSERPGIEAFF. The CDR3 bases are TGTGCCAGCAGTGAGCGTCCAGGGATTGAAGCTTTCTTT.

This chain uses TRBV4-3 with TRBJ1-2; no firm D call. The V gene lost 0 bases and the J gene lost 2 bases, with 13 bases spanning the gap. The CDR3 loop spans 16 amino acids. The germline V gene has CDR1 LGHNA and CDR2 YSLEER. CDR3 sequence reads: CASSQDNRAFNYGYTF. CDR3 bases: TGCGCCAGCAGCCAAGACAATAGAGCTTTCAACTATGGCTACACCTTC.

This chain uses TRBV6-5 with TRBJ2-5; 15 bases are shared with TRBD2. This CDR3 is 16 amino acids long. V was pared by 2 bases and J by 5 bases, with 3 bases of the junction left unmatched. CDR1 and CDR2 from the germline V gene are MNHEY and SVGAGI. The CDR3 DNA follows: TGTGCCAGCAGTTACGGACTAGCGGGAGGGGGGGAGACCCAGTACTTC. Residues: CASSYGLAGGGETQYF.

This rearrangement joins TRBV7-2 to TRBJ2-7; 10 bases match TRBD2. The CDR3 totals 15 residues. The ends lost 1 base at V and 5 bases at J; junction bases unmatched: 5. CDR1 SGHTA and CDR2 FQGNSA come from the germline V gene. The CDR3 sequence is CASSLVASGSHEQYF. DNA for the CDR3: TGTGCCAGCAGCTTAGTGGCTAGCGGGAGCCACGAGCAGTACTTC.

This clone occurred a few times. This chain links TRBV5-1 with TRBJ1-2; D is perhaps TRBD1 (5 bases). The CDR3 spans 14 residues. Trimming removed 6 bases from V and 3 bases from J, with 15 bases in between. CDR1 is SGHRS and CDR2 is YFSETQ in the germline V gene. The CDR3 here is CASTTLEGHYGYTF. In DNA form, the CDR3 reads TGCGCCAGCACGACCCTCGAGGGGCACTATGGCTACACCTTC.

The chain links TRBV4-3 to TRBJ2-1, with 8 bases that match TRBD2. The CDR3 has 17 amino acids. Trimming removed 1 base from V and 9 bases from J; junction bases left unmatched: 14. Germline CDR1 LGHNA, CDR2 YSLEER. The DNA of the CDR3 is TGCGCCAGCAGCCAAGTGAGGGGAAGCGGGAGTCAGGGTGAGCAGTTCTTC. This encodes CASSQVRGSGSQGEQFF.

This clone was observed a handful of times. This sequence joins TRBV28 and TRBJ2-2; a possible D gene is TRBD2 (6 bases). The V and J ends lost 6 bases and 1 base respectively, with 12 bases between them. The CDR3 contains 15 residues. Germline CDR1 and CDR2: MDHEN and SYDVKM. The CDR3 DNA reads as TGTGCCAGCAGCACCGGGACTGAGAACACCGGGGAGCTGTTTTTT. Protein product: CASSTGTENTGELFF.

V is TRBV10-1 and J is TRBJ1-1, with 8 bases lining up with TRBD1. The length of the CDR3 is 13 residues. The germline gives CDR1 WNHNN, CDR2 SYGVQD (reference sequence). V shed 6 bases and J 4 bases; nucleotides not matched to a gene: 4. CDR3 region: CASSPTGATEAFF. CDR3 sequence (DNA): TGCGCCAGCAGCCCGACAGGGGCCACTGAAGCTTTCTTT.

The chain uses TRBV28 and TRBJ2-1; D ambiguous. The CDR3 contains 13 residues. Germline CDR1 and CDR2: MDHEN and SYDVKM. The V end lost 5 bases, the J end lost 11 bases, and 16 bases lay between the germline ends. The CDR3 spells CASSPPPLGKQFF. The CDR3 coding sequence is TGTGCCAGCAGTCCCCCTCCCCTAGGGAAGCAGTTCTTC. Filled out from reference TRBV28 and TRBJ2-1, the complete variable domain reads DVKVTQSSRYLVKRTGEKVFLECVQDMDHENMFWYRQDPGLGLRLIYFSYDVKMKEKGDIPEGYSVSREKKERFSLILESASTNQTSMYLCASSPPPLGKQFFGPGTRLTVL.

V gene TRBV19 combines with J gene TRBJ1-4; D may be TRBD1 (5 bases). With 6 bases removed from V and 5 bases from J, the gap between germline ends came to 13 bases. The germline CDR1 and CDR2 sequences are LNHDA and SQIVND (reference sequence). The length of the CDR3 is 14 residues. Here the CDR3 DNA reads TGTGCCAGTAGCCAGGGCGGCTCAAATGAAAAACTGTTTTTT. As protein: CASSQGGSNEKLFF.

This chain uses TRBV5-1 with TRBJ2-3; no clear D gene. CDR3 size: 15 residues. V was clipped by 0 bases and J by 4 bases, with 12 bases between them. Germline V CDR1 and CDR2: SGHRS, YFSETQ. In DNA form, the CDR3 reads TGCGCCAGCAGCTTGGCCGGCAGACAAGCAGATACGCAGTATTTT. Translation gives CASSLAGRQADTQYF.

The CDR3 is CASSLFDHEQYF. CDR3 DNA: TGTGCCAGCAGTTTATTCGATCACGAGCAGTACTTC. V usage is TRBV28 and J usage is TRBJ2-7; D ambiguous. The CDR3 is 12 residues long. Germline CDR1 reads MDHEN; CDR2 reads SYDVKM. V was clipped by 1 base and J by 5 bases, with 6 bases between them.

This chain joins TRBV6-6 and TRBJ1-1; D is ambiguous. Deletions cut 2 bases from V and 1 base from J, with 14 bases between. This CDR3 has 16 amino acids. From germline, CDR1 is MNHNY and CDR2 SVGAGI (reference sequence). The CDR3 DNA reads TGTGCCAGCAGTTACATTAACCTATCACCGAACACTGAAGCTTTCTTT. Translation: CASSYINLSPNTEAFF.

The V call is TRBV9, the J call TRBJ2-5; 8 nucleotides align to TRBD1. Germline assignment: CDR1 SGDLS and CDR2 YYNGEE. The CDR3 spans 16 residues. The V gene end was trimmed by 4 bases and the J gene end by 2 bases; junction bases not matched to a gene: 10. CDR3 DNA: TGTGCCAGCAGCCCTCCTACAGGGGGGCTTCAAGAGACCCAGTACTTC. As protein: CASSPPTGGLQETQYF.

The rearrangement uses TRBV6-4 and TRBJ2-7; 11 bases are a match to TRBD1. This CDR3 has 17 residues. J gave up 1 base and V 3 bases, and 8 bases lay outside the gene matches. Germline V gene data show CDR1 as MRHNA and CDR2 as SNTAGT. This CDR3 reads CASSEPERDRGSYEQYF. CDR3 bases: TGTGCCAGCAGTGAACCGGAGAGGGACAGGGGGTCCTACGAGCAGTACTTC.

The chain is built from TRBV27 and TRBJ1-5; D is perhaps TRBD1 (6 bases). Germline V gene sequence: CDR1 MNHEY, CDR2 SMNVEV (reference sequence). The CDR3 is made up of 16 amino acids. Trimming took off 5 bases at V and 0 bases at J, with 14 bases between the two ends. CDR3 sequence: CASSQTGFYSNQPQHF. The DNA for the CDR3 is TGTGCCAGCAGTCAAACAGGGTTTTATAGCAATCAGCCCCAGCATTTT.

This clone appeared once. The CDR3 DNA follows: TGTGCCAGCAGCCTGGGGGCAACTAATGAAAAACTGTTTTTT. Translated, it gives CASSLGATNEKLFF. The chain links TRBV9 to TRBJ1-4, with D maybe TRBD1 (5 bases). In germline, CDR1 is SGDLS, CDR2 YYNGEE. CDR3 length equals 14 residues. V dropped 4 bases and J dropped 0 bases, with 7 bases sitting between them.

The CDR3: CASSGVLGGDTQYF. CDR3 coding DNA: TGTGCCAGCAGTGGGGTTCTTGGAGGGGATACGCAGTATTTT. The chain links TRBV25-1 to TRBJ2-3, with a possible D match to TRBD2 (6 bases). V was trimmed by 4 bases and J by 6 bases, leaving 14 bases between them. The germline V gene has CDR1 MGHDK and CDR2 SYGVNS. This CDR3 comprises 14 residues.

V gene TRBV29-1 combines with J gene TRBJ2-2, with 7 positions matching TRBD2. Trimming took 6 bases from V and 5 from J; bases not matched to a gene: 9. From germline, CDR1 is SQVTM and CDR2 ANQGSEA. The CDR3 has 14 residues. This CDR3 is CSVAGTWRTGELFF. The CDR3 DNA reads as TGCAGCGTAGCGGGGACTTGGAGGACCGGGGAGCTGTTTTTT.

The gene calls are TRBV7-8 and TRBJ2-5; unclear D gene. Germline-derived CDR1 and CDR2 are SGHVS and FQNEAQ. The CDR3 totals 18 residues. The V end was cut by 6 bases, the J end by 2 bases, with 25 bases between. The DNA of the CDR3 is TGTGCCAGCAGTTCCCGCCTTCCACTGGCGGAGCTACAAGAGACCCAGTACTTC. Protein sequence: CASSSRLPLAELQETQYF.

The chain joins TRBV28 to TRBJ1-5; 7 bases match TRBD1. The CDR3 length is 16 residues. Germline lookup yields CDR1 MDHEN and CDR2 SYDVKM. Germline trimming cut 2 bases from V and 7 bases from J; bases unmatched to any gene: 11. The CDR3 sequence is CASSLGRQGSYQPQHF. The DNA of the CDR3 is TGTGCCAGCAGTTTAGGACGACAGGGAAGCTACCAGCCCCAGCATTTT.

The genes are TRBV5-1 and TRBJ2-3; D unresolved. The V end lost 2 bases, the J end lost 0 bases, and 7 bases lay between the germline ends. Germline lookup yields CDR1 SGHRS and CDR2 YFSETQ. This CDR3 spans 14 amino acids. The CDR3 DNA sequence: TGCGCCAGCAGCTTCGGCACTAGCACAGATACGCAGTATTTT. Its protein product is CASSFGTSTDTQYF.